This T cell receptor (beta chain) was documented in a study of beta chain features in type 1 diabetes. The study, taken as a whole, reports: Moderate yet significant TCRB CDR3 shortening was seen in Type 1 diabetes patients in all four CD4+ subsets.

Sequencing targeted expressed TCRB transcripts, as all isolated RNA had been reverse transcribed. Here immunoSEQ multiplex PCR was the method, and the copy in TCRdb shows in-frame clones only, minus some. The sample contains hundreds of thousands of clones, over 9.5% of which appear only once. The V and J ends lost 3 bases and 2 bases respectively, with 9 bases between them. The CDR3 consists of 14 residues. CDR1 and CDR2 from the germline V gene are SNHLY and FYNNEI. On this clone itself: No antigen is known for it.

The chain recombines TRBV2 with TRBJ2-3, with a tentative D call TRBD2 (5 bases). This clonotype originated in a woman aged 18 to 35 in good health. The sample taken for sequencing was naive CD4+ T cells from blood. CDR3 amino acids: CASSDPGVTDTQYF. Here the CDR3 DNA reads TGTGCCAGCAGTGATCCCGGGGTCACAGATACGCAGTATTTT. Variable domain in full (rest from reference TRBV2 and TRBJ2-3): EPEVTQTPSHQVTQMGQEVILRCVPISNHLYFYWYRQILGQKVEFLVSFYNNEISEKSEIFDDQFSVERPDGSNFTLKIRSTKLEDSAMYFCASSDPGVTDTQYFGPGTRLTVL.